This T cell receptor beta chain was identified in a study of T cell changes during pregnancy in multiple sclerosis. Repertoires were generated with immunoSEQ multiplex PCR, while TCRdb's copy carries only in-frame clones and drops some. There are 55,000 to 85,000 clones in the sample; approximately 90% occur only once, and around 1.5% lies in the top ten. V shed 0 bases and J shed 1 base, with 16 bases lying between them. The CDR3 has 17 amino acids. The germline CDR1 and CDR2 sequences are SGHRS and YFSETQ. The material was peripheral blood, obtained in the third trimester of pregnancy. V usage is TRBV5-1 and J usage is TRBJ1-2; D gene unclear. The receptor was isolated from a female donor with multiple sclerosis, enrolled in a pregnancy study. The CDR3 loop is CASSLALVRGDNYGYTF. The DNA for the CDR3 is TGCGCCAGCAGCTTGGCCCTGGTTCGGGGAGATAACTATGGCTACACCTTC.